This TCR beta chain is from a study of T cells in Graves' hyperthyroidism and ophthalmopathy. TCR beta CDR3 regions were amplified from RNA transcripts. The HTBI primer set drove a first-round RT-PCR of the TCR CDR3. Each CDR3 protein gets one entry after TCRdb re-called the multiplex PCR reads with MiXCR. This sample has about 500,000 distinct CDR3 sequences, with approximately 15% found just once. In its sample, this clonotype was seen many times. Trimming took 0 bases from V and 2 from J, leaving 6 bases between them. Germline V gives CDR1 SGHTA, CDR2 FQGTGA. The length of the CDR3 is 14 residues. The TCR originated in a woman younger than 30 with Graves' hyperthyroidism. The sequencing input was blood. The chain uses TRBV7-3 and TRBJ2-3; D unclear. The CDR3 sequence: CASSLTRHTDTQYF. CDR3 nucleotides: TGTGCCAGCAGCTTAACCAGGCACACAGATACGCAGTATTTT.